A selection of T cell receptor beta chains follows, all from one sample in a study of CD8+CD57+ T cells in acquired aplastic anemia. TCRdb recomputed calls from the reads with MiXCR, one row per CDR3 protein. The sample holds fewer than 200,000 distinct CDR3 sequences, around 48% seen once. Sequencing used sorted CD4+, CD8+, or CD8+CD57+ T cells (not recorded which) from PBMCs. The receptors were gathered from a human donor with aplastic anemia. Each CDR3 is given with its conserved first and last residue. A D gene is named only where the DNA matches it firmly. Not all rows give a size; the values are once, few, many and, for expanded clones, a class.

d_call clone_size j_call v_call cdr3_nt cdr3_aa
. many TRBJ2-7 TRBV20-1 TGCAGTGCTGTGTCTACCCACGAGCAGTACTTC CSAVSTHEQYF
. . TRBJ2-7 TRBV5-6 TGTGCCAGCAGCTTGGCCGCAGATCCTTTCGAGCAGTACTTC CASSLAADPFEQYF
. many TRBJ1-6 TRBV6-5 TGTGCCAGCTCCAAAGTCAGTAATAATTCACCCCTCCACTTT CASSKVSNNSPLHF
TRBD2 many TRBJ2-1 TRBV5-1 TGCGCCAGCAGCCCCCCCGGACTAGCGTACAATGAGCAGTTCTTC CASSPPGLAYNEQFF
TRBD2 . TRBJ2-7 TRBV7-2 TGTGCCAGCAGCTTGGCGGCCTCGGGAGGGCGGGAGCAGTACTTC CASSLAASGGREQYF
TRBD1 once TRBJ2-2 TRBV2 TGTGCCAGCAGTGAAAGGACAGGGGGCTCCGGGGAGCTGTTTTTT CASSERTGGSGELFF
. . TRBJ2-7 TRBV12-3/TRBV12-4 TGTGCCAGCAGTCCCAGGGGGGCCCTCTCCTACGAGCAGTACTTC CASSPRGALSYEQYF
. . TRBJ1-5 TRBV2 TGTGCCAGCAGTCTAAGACGGAACAATCAGCCCCAGCATTTT CASSLRRNNQPQHF
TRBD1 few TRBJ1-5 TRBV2 TGTGCCAGCAGGGAGACAGGGGGCCGTCAGCCCCAGCATTTT CASRETGGRQPQHF
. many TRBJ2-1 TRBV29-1 TGCAGCGAGCGGGGACAGACTAATGAGCAGTTCTTC CSERGQTNEQFF
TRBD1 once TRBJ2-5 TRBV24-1 TGTGCCACCAGTGAACTTTGGACAGGGGGCCGGGAGACCCAGTACTTC CATSELWTGGRETQYF
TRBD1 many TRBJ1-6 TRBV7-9 TGTGCCAGCAGCAGATTTGGGGACAGCGCTAGTTCACCCCTCCACTTT CASSRFGDSASSPLHF
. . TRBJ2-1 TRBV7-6 TGTGCCAGCAGCTTAGCGCACAATGAGCAGTTCTTC CASSLAHNEQFF
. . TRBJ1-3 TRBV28 TGTGCCAGCACCTTCGAGGGCTCTGGAAACACCATATATTTT CASTFEGSGNTIYF
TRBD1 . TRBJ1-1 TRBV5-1 TGCGCCAGCAGTTCAAACACAGGGGGAACTGAAGCTTTCTTT CASSSNTGGTEAFF
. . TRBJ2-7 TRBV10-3 TGTGCCATCAGACAAGGGGAATACTACGAGCAGTACTTC CAIRQGEYYEQYF
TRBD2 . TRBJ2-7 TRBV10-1 TGCGCCAGCAGTGAGTCGGGGGGGTCGGGCCTACAGTTTCAGTACTTC CASSESGGSGLQFQYF
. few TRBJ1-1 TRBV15 TGTGCCACCAGCAGAGCTGCAGGGCTGTTTACTGAAGCTTTCTTT CATSRAAGLFTEAFF
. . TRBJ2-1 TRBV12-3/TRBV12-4 TGTGCCAGCAAAGACAGCTACAATGAGCAGTTCTTC CASKDSYNEQFF
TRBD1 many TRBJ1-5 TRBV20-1 TGCAGTGCTGGACCTACAGGGGGCCCGGAGCCCCAGCATTTT CSAGPTGGPEPQHF
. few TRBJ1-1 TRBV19 TGTGCCACTCGGGTTAGGGTGAACACTGAAGCTTTCTTT CATRVRVNTEAFF
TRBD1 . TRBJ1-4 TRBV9 TGTGCCAGCAGCTTCCGGGACAGGGACGAAAAACTGTTTTTT CASSFRDRDEKLFF
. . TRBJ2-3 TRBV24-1 TGTGCCACCAGTGATTGGGGGGCAGATACGCAGTATTTT CATSDWGADTQYF
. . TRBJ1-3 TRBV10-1 TGCGCCAGTCAGAGGGAGGGGATAAGTATAGGAAACACCATATATTTT CASQREGISIGNTIYF
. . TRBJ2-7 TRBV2 TGCGCCAGCACTCGGCAAGATGGCTACGAGCAGTACTTC CASTRQDGYEQYF
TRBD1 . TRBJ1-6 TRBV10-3 TGTGCCACCAAAACGGGACAGGGATCTTTCAGAAACTCACCCCTCCACTTT CATKTGQGSFRNSPLHF
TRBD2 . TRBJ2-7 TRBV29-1 TGCAGCATTCCGGGACTAGCGGGAGTCCACGAGCAGTACTTC CSIPGLAGVHEQYF
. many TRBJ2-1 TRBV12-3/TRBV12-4 TGTGCCAGCAGCCCGACAGGTATGCGGAGGAATGAGCAGTTCTTC CASSPTGMRRNEQFF
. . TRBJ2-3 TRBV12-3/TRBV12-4 TGTGCCAGCAGTTTCCACAGGGGAGGTTCAGATACGCAGTATTTT CASSFHRGGSDTQYF
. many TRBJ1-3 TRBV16 TGTGCCAGCAGTAGGGCTGGCGGAAACACCATATATTTT CASSRAGGNTIYF
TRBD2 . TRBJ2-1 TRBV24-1 TGTGCCACCAGTGATTTGCTGGGCATGGCTAGCGGCAATGAGCAGTTCTTC CATSDLLGMASGNEQFF
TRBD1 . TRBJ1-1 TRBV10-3 TGTGCCATCAGGGCAGGGACAGGGAACACTGAAGCTTTCTTT CAIRAGTGNTEAFF
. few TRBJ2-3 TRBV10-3 TGTGCCATCAGTGTGAGGGATACGCAGTATTTT CAISVRDTQYF
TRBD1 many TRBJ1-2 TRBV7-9 TGTGCCAGCAGCCGCCGACAGGGGGCGATCGGATATGGCTACACCTTC CASSRRQGAIGYGYTF
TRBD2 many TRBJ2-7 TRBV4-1 TGCGCCAGCAGCCGCGTTTGGGGGACTAATGGCGAGCAGTACTTC CASSRVWGTNGEQYF
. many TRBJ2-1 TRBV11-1 TGTGCCAGCAGCTTAGCTGGCCGCTCCTACAATGAGCAGTTCTTC CASSLAGRSYNEQFF
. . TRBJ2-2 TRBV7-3 TGTGCCAGCAGCCGGGCCGACCTTACCGGGGAGCTGTTTTTT CASSRADLTGELFF
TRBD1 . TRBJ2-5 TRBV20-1 TGCAGTGCGGGTCGGACAGGGAGGCAAGAGACCCAGTACTTC CSAGRTGRQETQYF
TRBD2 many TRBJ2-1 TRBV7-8 TGTGCCAGCAGTTCCGGGACTAGCGATTACAATGAGCAGTTCTTC CASSSGTSDYNEQFF
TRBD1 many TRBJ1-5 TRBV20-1 TGCAGTGCTAGCCCCCCGCAGGGGGGATATGGCTGGCCCCAGCATTTT CSASPPQGGYGWPQHF
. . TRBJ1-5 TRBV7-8 TGTGCCAGCAGCTTTCACCTGGACACGCATAGCAATCAGCCCCAGCATTTT CASSFHLDTHSNQPQHF
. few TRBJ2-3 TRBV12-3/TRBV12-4 TGTGCCAGCAGTTTAGATCCGCCCGGTACGCAGTATTTT CASSLDPPGTQYF
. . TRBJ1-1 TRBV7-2 TGTGCCAGCAGTCCCGGTCGGGGCACTGAAGCTTTCTTT CASSPGRGTEAFF
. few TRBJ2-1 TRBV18 TGTGCCAGCTCACCACCTTCAGGTCAGTGGGAGCAGTTCTTC CASSPPSGQWEQFF
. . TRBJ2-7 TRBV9 TGTGCCAGCAGCGTTGTGGGGGCCGACGAGCAGTACTTC CASSVVGADEQYF
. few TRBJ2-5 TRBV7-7 TGTGCTAGCAGCTTAGGCAGGGGTGAGACCCAGTACTTC CASSLGRGETQYF
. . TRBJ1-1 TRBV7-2 TGTGCCAGCAGCTTAGATCGGGACACTGAAGTTTTCTTT CASSLDRDTEVFF
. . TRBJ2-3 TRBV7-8 TGTGCCGGCGGGACCGGGAGCCCCGCAGATACGCAGTATTTT CAGGTGSPADTQYF
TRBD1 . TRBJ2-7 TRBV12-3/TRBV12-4 TGTGCCAGCAGACAGACAGGGGGGTACTACGAGCAGTACTTC CASRQTGGYYEQYF
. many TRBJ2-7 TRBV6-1 TGTGCCAGCACCACCCGGTGGGGGGGCGGCGGCGAGCAGTACTTC CASTTRWGGGGEQYF
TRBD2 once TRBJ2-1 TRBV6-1 TGTGCCAGCAGAGGGACTAGCAGTTACAATGAGCAGTTCTTC CASRGTSSYNEQFF
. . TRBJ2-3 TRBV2 TGTGCCAGCAGCCTCTACGGGGGCAGGGAGCAGTGTTTT CASSLYGGREQCF
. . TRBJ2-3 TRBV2 TGTGCCAGCAGCTTGGGACTTCCAAGCGCAGGTACGCAGTATTTT CASSLGLPSAGTQYF
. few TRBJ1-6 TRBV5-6 TGTGCCAGCAGCTTAGGGCCCACGACCAATTCACCCCTCCACTTT CASSLGPTTNSPLHF
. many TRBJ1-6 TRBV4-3 TGCGCCAGCAAGGTCAGCCTCGATTCACCCCTCCACTTT CASKVSLDSPLHF
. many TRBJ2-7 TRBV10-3 TGTGCCATCAGTGAGGGGGGGAACGAGCAGTACTTC CAISEGGNEQYF
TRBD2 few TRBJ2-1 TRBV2 TGTGCCAGCAGACGGGAGGGAGAGCAGTTCTTC CASRREGEQFF
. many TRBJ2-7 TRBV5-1 TGCGCCAGCAGCTACCATCCGGACAGCCGGGAGCAGTACTTC CASSYHPDSREQYF